This T cell receptor (beta chain) originates from a study of vaccination and CD4 T cells after COVID-19. Points on this clonotype: The antigen is unknown.

Documented treatment: roughly nine-day PBMC culture with coronavirus spike peptide pools or control peptides (ViraFEST assay). Sequencing of DNA taken from cultured CD4+ T cells relied on the Oncomine TCR Beta short-read assay. TCRdb reanalysed the PCR reads using MiXCR and keeps one entry per CDR3 protein. The profile shows around 19,000 distinct CDR3 sequences, 43% of them singletons. The CDR3 covers 17 residues. The V end was cut by 1 base, the J end by 2 bases, with 16 bases between. Germline loops: CDR1 LGHNA, CDR2 YSLEER. The J gene is TRBJ2-3, the V gene TRBV4-3, with D possibly called TRBD1 or TRBD2 (5 bases each). The source was CD4+ T cells from blood, cultured in vitro, collected after SARS-CoV-2 vaccination. The clonotype comes from a human donor who had recovered from COVID-19. The CDR3 here is CASSQAPGTASTDTQYF. In nucleotides, the CDR3 is TGCGCCAGCAGCCAAGCACCCGGGACGGCTTCCACAGATACGCAGTATTTT.